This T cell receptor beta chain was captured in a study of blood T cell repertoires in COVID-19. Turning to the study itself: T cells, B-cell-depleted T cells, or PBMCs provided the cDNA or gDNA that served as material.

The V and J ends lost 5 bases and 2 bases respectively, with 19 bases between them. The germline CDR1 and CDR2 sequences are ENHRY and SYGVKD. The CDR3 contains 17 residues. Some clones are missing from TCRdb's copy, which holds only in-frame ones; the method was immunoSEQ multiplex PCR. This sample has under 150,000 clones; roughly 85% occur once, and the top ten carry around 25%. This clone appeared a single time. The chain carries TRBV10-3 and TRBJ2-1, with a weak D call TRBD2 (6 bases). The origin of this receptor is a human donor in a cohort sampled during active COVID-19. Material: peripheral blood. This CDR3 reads CAISPKGGAGPYNEQFF. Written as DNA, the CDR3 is TGTGCCATCAGTCCAAAGGGTGGGGCGGGACCCTACAATGAGCAGTTCTTC.